The subject of this entry is one T cell receptor (beta chain). The target antigen is unknown. This sample was taken from a study of cytomegalovirus exposure and HLA in healthy donors. Germline V lookup: CDR1 SGHNT, CDR2 YYREEE (reference sequence). The CDR3 extends over 13 amino acids. V was cut by 4 bases and J by 4 bases, with 9 bases left in between. PCR primers comprised 60 Vbeta and 13 Jbeta primers. Using immunoSEQ multiplex PCR, the repertoire was profiled, and TCRdb retains in-frame clones only, with some absent. Among approximately 220,000 clones listed, 60% to 80% were seen once. Points from the study as a whole: Several of the most significant clusters appeared, in a later analysis, to be linked to common viral pathogens. Sequencing likely generated an artifact that appeared as a cluster of highly shared sequence variants.

The clonotype comes from a male donor in good health and CMV-seronegative. Sequenced sample: PBMCs. The chain couples TRBV5-4 to TRBJ1-5; D not certain. This chain's CDR3 is CASSLDGNQPQHF. The CDR3 region has the DNA TGTGCCAGCAGCCTGGACGGTAATCAGCCCCAGCATTTT.